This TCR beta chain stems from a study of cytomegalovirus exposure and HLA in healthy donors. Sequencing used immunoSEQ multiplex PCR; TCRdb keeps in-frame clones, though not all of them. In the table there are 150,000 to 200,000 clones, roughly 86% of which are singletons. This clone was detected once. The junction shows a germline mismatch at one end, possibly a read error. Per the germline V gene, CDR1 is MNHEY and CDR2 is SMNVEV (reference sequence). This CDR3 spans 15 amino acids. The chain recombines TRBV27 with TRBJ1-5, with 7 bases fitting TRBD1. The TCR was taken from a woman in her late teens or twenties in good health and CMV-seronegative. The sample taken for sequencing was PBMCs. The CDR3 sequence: CASRSARDSNKPQHF. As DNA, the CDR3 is TGTGCCAGCAGATCGGCGCGGGACAGCAATAAGCCCCAGCATTTT.